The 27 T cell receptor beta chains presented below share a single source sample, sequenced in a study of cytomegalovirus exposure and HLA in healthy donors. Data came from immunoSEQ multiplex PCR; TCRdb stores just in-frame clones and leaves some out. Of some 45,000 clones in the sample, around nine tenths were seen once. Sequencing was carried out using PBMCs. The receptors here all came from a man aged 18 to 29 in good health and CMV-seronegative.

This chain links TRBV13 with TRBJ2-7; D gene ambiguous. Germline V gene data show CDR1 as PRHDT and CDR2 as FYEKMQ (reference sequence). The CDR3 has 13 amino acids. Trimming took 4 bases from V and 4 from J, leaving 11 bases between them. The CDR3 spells CASSSQERYEQYF. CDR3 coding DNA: TGTGCCAGCAGCTCCCAGGAAAGATACGAGCAGTACTTC.

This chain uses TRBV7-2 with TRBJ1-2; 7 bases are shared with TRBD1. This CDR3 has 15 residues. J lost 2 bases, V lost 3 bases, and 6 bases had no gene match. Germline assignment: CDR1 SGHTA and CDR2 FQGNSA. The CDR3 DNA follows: TGTGCCAGCAGCTTGGTCGGGGACAGCAACTATGGCTACACCTTC. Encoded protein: CASSLVGDSNYGYTF. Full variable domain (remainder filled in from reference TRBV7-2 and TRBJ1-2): GAGVSQSPSNKVTEKGKDVELRCDPISGHTALYWYRQSLGQGLEFLIYFQGNSAPDKSGLPSDRFSAERTGGSVSTLTIQRTQQEDSAVYLCASSLVGDSNYGYTFGSGTRLTVV.

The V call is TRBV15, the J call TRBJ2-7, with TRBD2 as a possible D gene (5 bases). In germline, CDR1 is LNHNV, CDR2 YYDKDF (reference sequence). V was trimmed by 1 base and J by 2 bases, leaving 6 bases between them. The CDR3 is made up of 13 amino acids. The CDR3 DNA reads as TGTGCCACCAGCAGAGCGGGGACCTACGAGCAGTACTTC. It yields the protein CATSRAGTYEQYF.

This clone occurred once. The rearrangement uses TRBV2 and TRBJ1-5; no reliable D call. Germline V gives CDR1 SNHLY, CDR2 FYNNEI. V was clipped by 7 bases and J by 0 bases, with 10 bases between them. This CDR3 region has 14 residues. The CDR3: CASKREYSNQPQHF. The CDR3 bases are TGTGCCAGCAAGAGGGAATATAGCAATCAGCCCCAGCATTTT.

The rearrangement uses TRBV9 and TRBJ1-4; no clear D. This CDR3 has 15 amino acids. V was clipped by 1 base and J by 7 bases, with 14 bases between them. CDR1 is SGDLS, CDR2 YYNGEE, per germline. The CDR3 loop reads CASSVTGNAGEKLFF. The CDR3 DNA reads TGTGCCAGCAGCGTAACGGGGAATGCTGGTGAAAAACTGTTTTTT.

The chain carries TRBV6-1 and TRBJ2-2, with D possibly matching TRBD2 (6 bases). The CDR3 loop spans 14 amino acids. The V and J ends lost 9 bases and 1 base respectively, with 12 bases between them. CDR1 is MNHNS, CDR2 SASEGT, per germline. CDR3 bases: TGTGCCAGTACGACTAGAAGGAACACCGGGGAGCTGTTTTTT. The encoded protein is CASTTRRNTGELFF.

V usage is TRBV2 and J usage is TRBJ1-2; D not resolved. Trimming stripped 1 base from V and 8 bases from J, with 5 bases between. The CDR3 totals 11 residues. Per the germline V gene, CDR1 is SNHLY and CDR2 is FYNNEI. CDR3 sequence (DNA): TGTGCCAGCAGTGAAGGCCGGGGCTACACCTTC. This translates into CASSEGRGYTF.

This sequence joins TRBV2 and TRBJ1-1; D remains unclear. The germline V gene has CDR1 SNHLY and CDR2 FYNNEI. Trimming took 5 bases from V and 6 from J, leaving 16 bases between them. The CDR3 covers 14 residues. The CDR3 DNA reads TGTGCCAGCAGTCAAGAGACACCCCCCGCTGAAGCTTTCTTT. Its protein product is CASSQETPPAEAFF.

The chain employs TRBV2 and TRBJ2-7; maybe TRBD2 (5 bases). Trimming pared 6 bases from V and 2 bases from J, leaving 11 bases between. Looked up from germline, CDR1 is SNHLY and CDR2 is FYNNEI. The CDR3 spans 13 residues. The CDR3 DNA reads TGTGCCAGCAGCCGTCTAGCTACCTACGAGCAGTACTTC. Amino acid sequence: CASSRLATYEQYF.

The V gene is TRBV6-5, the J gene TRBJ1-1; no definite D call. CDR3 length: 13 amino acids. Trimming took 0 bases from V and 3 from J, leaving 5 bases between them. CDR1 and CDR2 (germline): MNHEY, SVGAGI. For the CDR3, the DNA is TGTGCCAGCAGTTACTCGTTATACACTGAAGCTTTCTTT. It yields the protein CASSYSLYTEAFF.

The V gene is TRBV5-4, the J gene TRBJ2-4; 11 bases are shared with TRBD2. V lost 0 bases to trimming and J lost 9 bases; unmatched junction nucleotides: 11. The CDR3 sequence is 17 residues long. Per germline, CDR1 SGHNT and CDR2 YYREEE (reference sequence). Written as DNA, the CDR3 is TGTGCCAGCAGCTTGGAAGCGACTAGCGGGATTGAGGGCATTCAGTACTTC. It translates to CASSLEATSGIEGIQYF.

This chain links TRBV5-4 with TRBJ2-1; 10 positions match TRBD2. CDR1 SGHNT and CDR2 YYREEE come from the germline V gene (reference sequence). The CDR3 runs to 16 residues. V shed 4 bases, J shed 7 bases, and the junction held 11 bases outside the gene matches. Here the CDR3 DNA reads TGTGCCAGCAGCCTGGGTAGCGGGAGGCTGGGGAATGAGCAGTTCTTC. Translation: CASSLGSGRLGNEQFF.

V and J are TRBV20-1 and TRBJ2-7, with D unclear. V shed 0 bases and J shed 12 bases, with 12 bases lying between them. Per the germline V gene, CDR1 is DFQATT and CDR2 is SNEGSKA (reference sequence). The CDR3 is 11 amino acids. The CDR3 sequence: CSARDPRVSYF. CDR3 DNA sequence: TGCAGTGCTAGAGATCCCCGGGTATCGTACTTC.

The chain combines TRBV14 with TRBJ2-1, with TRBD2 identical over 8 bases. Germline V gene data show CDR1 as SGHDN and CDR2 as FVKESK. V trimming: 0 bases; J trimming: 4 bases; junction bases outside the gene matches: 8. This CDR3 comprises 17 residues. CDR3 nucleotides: TGTGCCAGCAGCCAAGATTTAGTAACTAGCGGATACAATGAGCAGTTCTTC. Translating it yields CASSQDLVTSGYNEQFF.

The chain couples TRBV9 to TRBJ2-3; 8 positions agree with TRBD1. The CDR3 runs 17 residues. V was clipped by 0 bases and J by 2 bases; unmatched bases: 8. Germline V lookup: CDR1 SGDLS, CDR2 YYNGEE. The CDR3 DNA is TGTGCCAGCAGCGTAGAAGAGGAGACAGGGGTCACAGATACGCAGTATTTT. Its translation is CASSVEEETGVTDTQYF.

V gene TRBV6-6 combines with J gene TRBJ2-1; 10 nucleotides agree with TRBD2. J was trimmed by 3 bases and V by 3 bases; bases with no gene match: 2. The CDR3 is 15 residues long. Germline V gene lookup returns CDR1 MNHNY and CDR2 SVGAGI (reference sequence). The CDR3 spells CASSYASGSYNEQFF. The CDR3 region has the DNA TGTGCCAGCAGTTATGCTAGCGGGAGCTACAATGAGCAGTTCTTC.

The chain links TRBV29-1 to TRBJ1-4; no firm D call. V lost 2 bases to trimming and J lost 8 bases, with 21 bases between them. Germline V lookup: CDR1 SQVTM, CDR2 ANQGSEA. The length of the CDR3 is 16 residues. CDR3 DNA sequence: TGCAGCGTTGAAAAGCCCCTGCAGGCCCGGTGGGAAAAACTGTTTTTT. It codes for CSVEKPLQARWEKLFF. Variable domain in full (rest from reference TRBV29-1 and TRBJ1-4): SAVISQKPSRDICQRGTSLTIQCQVDSQVTMMFWYRQQPGQSLTLIATANQGSEATYESGFVIDKFPISRPNLTFSTLTVSNMSPEDSSIYLCSVEKPLQARWEKLFFGSGTQLSVL.

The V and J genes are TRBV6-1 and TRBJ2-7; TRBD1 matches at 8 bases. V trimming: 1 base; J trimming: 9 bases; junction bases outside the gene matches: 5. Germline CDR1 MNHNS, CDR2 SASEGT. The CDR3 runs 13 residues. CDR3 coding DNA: TGTGCCAGCAGTGAAGGACAGGGGACCGGGCAGTACTTC. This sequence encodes CASSEGQGTGQYF.

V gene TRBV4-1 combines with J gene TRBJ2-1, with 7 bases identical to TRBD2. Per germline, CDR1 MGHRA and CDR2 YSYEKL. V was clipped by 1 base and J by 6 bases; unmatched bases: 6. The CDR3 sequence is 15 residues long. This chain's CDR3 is CASSQGAGEGNEQFF. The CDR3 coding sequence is TGCGCCAGCAGCCAAGGGGCGGGAGAAGGCAATGAGCAGTTCTTC.

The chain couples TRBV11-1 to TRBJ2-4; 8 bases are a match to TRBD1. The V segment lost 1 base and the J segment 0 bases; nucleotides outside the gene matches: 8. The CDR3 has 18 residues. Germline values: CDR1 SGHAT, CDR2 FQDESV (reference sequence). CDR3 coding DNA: TGTGCCAGCAGCTTAGTACCCGGACAGGGATCAGCCAAAAACATTCAGTACTTC. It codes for CASSLVPGQGSAKNIQYF.

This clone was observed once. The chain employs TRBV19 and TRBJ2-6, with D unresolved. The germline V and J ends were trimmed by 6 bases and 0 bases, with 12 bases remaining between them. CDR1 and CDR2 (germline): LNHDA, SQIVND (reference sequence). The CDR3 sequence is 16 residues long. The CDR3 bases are TGTGCCAGTAGCCATCGAAGCAACTCTGGGGCCAACGTCCTGACTTTC. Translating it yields CASSHRSNSGANVLTF.

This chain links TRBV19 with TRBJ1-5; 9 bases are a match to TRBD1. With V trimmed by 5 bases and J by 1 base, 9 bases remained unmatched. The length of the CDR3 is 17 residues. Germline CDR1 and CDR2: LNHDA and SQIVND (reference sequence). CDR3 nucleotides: TGTGCCAGTAGTGGGGGACAGGGTAGGCGAAGCAATCAGCCCCAGCATTTT. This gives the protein CASSGGQGRRSNQPQHF.

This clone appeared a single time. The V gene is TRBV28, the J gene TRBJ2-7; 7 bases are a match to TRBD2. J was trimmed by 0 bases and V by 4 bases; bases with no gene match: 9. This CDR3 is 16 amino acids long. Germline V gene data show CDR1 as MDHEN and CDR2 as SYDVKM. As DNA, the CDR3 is TGTGCCAGCAGTTACCCCGGGGGGATGTTCTCCTACGAGCAGTACTTC. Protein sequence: CASSYPGGMFSYEQYF. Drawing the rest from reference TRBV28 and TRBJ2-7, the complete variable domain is DVKVTQSSRYLVKRTGEKVFLECVQDMDHENMFWYRQDPGLGLRLIYFSYDVKMKEKGDIPEGYSVSREKKERFSLILESASTNQTSMYLCASSYPGGMFSYEQYFGPGTRLTVT.

CDR3 loop: CASSPGITGELFF. The CDR3 nucleotides read TGTGCCAGCAGCCCGGGTATAACCGGGGAGCTGTTTTTT. V usage is TRBV5-5 and J usage is TRBJ2-2; D is undetermined. The CDR3 contains 13 residues. V was shortened by 4 bases and J by 5 bases, with 9 bases between the two germline ends. Per the germline V gene, CDR1 is SGHKS and CDR2 is YYEKEE (reference sequence).

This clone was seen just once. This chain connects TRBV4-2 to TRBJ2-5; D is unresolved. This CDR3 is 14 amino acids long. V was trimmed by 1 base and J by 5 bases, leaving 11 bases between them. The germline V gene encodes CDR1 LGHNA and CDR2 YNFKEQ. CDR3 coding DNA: TGTGCCAGCAGCCAAGTAGCCCTTGAGGAGACCCAGTACTTC. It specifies CASSQVALEETQYF.

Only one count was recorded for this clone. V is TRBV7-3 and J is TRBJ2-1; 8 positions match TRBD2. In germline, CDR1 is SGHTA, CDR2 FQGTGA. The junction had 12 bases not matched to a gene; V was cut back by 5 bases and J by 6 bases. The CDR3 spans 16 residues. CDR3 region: CASSPQPGLGSNEQFF. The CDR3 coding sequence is TGTGCCAGCAGCCCCCAGCCGGGACTAGGGTCCAATGAGCAGTTCTTC.

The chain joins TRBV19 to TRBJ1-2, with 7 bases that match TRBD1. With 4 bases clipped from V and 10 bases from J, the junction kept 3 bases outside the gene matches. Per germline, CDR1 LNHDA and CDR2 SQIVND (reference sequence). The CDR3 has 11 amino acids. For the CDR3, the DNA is TGTGCCAGTAGTAACAGGGGCTACTACACCTTC. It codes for CASSNRGYYTF.